Shown below are 32 T cell receptor beta chains from a single sample sequenced in a study of tumor-infiltrating lymphocytes in primary liver carcinoma. Reverse transcription of 500 to 650 ng total RNA with a constant-region primer produced TCR beta cDNA. Nested multiplex PCR, run for three rounds with slightly modified ARM-PCR, yielded TCR beta libraries. The first two PCR rounds used TRBV1-TRBV30 forward primers with a C-beta reverse primer, about 10 cycles each. TCRdb reprocessed the multiplex PCR reads via MiXCR and lists one record per CDR3 protein. The table lists fewer than 250,000 distinct CDR3 sequences, just under 85% of them singletons. From around 20-30 mg of unsorted bulk tissue, DNA and RNA were co-extracted together. Source material: tumor tissue from primary liver carcinoma. The receptor set was obtained from a man aged 40-49 years with primary liver carcinoma and hepatitis B virus infection.

In regard to this clonotype: A much more abundant neighbour one base away suggests this may be a read error. The genes are TRBV10-3 and TRBJ2-2, with 8 bases that match TRBD2. The CDR3 length is 12 residues. Germline CDR1 and CDR2: ENHRY and SYGVKD. In DNA form, the CDR3 reads TGTGCCGCGGGAGGAGCCGAGGGGGACCTGTCTTTT. It yields the protein CAAGGAEGDLSF.

There are many counts of this clonotype. J is TRBJ2-7 and V is TRBV24-1; D gene unclear. Trimming stripped 3 bases from V and 4 bases from J, with 9 bases between. The CDR3 runs to 13 residues. Germline CDR1 reads KGHDR; CDR2 reads SFDVKD. As DNA, the CDR3 is TGTGCCACCAGTGATGTGAGTAGTTACGAGCAGTACTTC. Its protein product is CATSDVSSYEQYF.

A word on this clonotype: Because the CDR3 is missing its conserved closing phenylalanine or tryptophan, this is likely a read error. The rearrangement joins TRBV11-3 to TRBJ2-1; 9 positions agree with TRBD2. V gave up 1 base and J gave up 13 bases; unmatched junction bases: 11. The CDR3 contains 15 residues. Germline-derived CDR1 and CDR2 are SGHNT and YENEEA. CDR3 bases: TGTGCCAGCAGCTTAGGGCGGGAGGGCCACGATTATCAGTTCTCC. This codes for CASSLGREGHDYQFS.

V gene TRBV6-1 combines with J gene TRBJ2-3, with 11 bases identical to TRBD2. Germline V CDR1 and CDR2: MNHNS, SASEGT. V dropped 7 bases and J dropped 3; count of bases not matched to a gene: 9. This CDR3 has 16 amino acids. In nucleotides, the CDR3 is TGTGCCAGCATGGAACTAGCGGGAGTAAAGACAGATACGCAGTATTTT. As protein: CASMELAGVKTDTQYF.

Concerning this clonotype itself: At one of its ends the junction is not consistent with the germline gene, which may arise from a read error. The genes are TRBV28 and TRBJ2-1; D gene uncertain. Per the germline V gene, CDR1 is MDHEN and CDR2 is SYDVKM. There are 13 residues in the CDR3. The CDR3 spells CASSPAPFNEQFF. For the CDR3, the DNA is TGTGCGAGCAGCCCTGCACCCTTCAATGAGCAGTTCTTC.

The genes are TRBV12-1 and TRBJ2-7; no check of the table's D call, TRBD1, against the DNA was made. TRBV12-1 is given as a pseudogene. CDR3 size: 17 residues. The CDR3 here is CASSPFPDLTYSFGQYF. The CDR3 DNA follows: TGTGCCAGCAGTCCCTTTCCGGACTTAACCTACTCTTTCGGGCAGTACTTC.

With respect to this clonotype: Sequence at one end of the junction differs from germline and may be a read error. This sequence joins TRBV5-4 and TRBJ1-5, with 7 nucleotides matching TRBD1. The germline gives CDR1 SGHNT, CDR2 YYREEE (reference sequence). This CDR3 is built from 17 residues. The CDR3: CASSPTPNRGRDHPQHF. CDR3 DNA sequence: TGTGCCAGCAGCCCTACCCCCAACAGGGGAAGGGATCATCCCCAGCATTTT.

The table lists this clonotype with a few counts. A single base separates this from a much larger clone, so it may be a read error. The rearrangement links TRBV6-6 to TRBJ1-2; unclear D gene. The V end was cut by 7 bases, the J end by 6 bases, with 15 bases between. The CDR3 has 13 amino acids. The germline V gene has CDR1 MNHNY and CDR2 SVGAGI (reference sequence). The DNA of the CDR3 is TGTGCCAGCAATTATTGGAGGCAGGATGGCTACACCTTC. This translates into CASNYWRQDGYTF.

Note on this clonotype: One junction end does not reproduce the germline sequence, and a read error may be involved. V and J are TRBV12-3 or TRBV12-4 and TRBJ1-1; TRBD1 matches at 8 bases. This CDR3 is 15 amino acids long. CDR3 coding DNA: TGTGCCAGCAGTTACCCCCCAGGGGGCAGCACTGAAGATTTCTTT. This gives the protein CASSYPPGGSTEDFF.

A word on this clonotype: A much larger clone sits a single nucleotide away, making a read error possible. This rearrangement joins TRBV30 to TRBJ2-1; 12 bases line up with TRBD2. The CDR3 runs 16 residues. Germline trimming cut 0 bases from V and 7 bases from J; bases unmatched to any gene: 7. Germline assignment: CDR1 GTSNPN and CDR2 SVGIG (reference sequence). The CDR3 DNA reads as TGTGCCTGGAGTGTATGGAGACTAGCGGGAGTGAATGAGCAGTTCTTC. Translating it yields CAWSVWRLAGVNEQFF.

This clonotype occurred many times. V usage is TRBV12-3 or TRBV12-4 and J usage is TRBJ2-7, with 10 bases fitting TRBD2. There are 15 residues in the CDR3. V lost 6 bases, J lost 3 bases, and 8 bases stayed unmatched. CDR3 sequence: CASSPGLAEYYEQYF. CDR3 sequence (DNA): TGTGCCAGCAGCCCCGGACTAGCGGAATACTACGAGCAGTACTTC.

V is TRBV12-3 or TRBV12-4 and J is TRBJ2-3; TRBD2 might be the D (5 bases). The CDR3 extends over 14 amino acids. V dropped 5 bases and J dropped 6 bases, with 15 bases sitting between them. DNA of the CDR3: TGTGCCAGCAGTCCCGGGATTGGGCCTGATACGCAGTATTTT. It yields the protein CASSPGIGPDTQYF.

As regards this clonotype: The junction differs from germline at one of its ends, possibly a read error. The chain carries TRBV5-6 and TRBJ2-7; TRBD2 is a possible D gene (5 bases). The germline gives CDR1 SGHDT, CDR2 YYEEEE. The CDR3 is 14 residues long. CDR3 sequence (DNA): TGTGCCAGCAGCTTCCGATCGAGAGCCTACGAGCGGTATTTC. This sequence encodes CASSFRSRAYERYF.

The chain joins TRBV5-1 to TRBJ2-5; 10 positions match TRBD1. CDR1 and CDR2 (germline): SGHRS, YFSETQ. The length of the CDR3 is 15 residues. After removal of 4 bases from V and 2 bases from J, the junction contained 5 bases not matched to a gene. This chain's CDR3 is CASSPLGQGQETQYF. The CDR3 DNA reads TGCGCCAGCAGCCCGCTGGGACAGGGGCAAGAGACCCAGTACTTC.

With respect to this clonotype: This may arise from a read error, as a much more abundant clone is one base away. The DNA is omitted, as the CDR3 cannot be located on it reliably, and the CDR3 follows TCRdb's listing. This chain connects TRBV4-1 to TRBJ1-2; TRBD1 is taken as the D call from the table, unchecked against the DNA. The CDR3 spans 15 residues, counting both ends. Germline CDR1 and CDR2: MGHRA and YSYEKL. The CDR3 is CASSQDTSAPGGYIF.

As concerns this clonotype: One end of the junction varies from germline; a read error may be responsible. The V and J genes are TRBV12-3 or TRBV12-4 and TRBJ2-3; a possible D gene is TRBD2 (5 bases). CDR3 length equals 15 residues. CDR3 loop: CASGSASGRTDAQYF. CDR3 DNA: TGTGCCAGCGGTTCTGCGAGCGGACGCACAGATGCGCAGTATTTT.

Notes on this clonotype: The junction and the germline gene differ at one end; a read error may be behind it. CDR3 sequence (DNA): TGTGCCAGCGACGGGGAAAACACTTTC. Amino acids: CASDGENTF. The chain has TRBV6-1 and TRBJ1-2, with D uncertain. The germline gives CDR1 MNHNS, CDR2 SASEGT. The length of the CDR3 is 9 residues.

Worth noting for this clonotype: One end of the junction fails to match germline, which may point to a read error. The chain has TRBV28 and TRBJ2-7; TRBD1 aligns across 12 bases. The germline CDR1 and CDR2 sequences are MDHEN and SYDVKM. This CDR3 spans 15 amino acids. The CDR3 sequence is CASSSGTGGSYGQYF. CDR3 nucleotides: TGTGCCAGCAGCTCCGGGACAGGGGGCTCCTACGGGCAGTACTTC.

Notes on this clonotype: Without the conserved terminal phenylalanine or tryptophan, this CDR3 likely stems from a read error. The chain carries TRBV6-2 or TRBV6-3 and TRBJ2-7; D is uncertain. The CDR3 is made up of 12 amino acids. V dropped 6 bases and J dropped 4 bases, with 10 bases sitting between them. Germline assignment: CDR1 MNHEY and CDR2 SVGEGT. For the CDR3, the DNA is TGTGCCAGCAGGAATTGGGGATACGAGCAGTACTAC. Protein sequence: CASRNWGYEQYY.

This clonotype was seen a few times. This may be a read error, as it is one base from a much larger clone. The chain uses TRBV11-2 and TRBJ2-3, with unresolved D. The CDR3 has 14 amino acids. Germline CDR1 reads SGHAT; CDR2 reads FQNNGV. The CDR3 reads CTSSLDHGPDTQYF. The CDR3 nucleotides are TGTACCAGCAGCTTAGATCATGGGCCAGATACGCAGTATTTT.

Notes on this clonotype: The junction departs from the called germline gene at one end, perhaps through a read error. The chain has TRBV11-3 and TRBJ2-1; no reliable D call. The CDR3 is 13 amino acids. CDR1 and CDR2 from the germline V gene are SGHNT and YENEEA. Here the CDR3 reads CAGSIAPSLEQFF. For the CDR3, the DNA is TGTGCCGGCAGCATCGCGCCATCGCTTGAGCAGTTCTTC.

As concerns this clonotype: This likely comes from a read error, as the CDR3 has no conserved phenylalanine or tryptophan at its end. The rearrangement uses TRBV5-5 and TRBJ2-3; 7 positions match TRBD1. The CDR3 contains 14 residues. Germline lookup yields CDR1 SGHKS and CDR2 YYEKEE (reference sequence). V lost 4 bases, J lost 6 bases, and 8 bases stayed unmatched. CDR3 sequence reads: CASSQGQILDTQYY. The CDR3 DNA sequence: TGTGCCAGCAGCCAGGGACAGATTCTCGATACGCAGTATTAT.

As regards this clonotype: Germline and junction disagree at one end, which may indicate a read error. The chain couples TRBV29-1 to TRBJ2-5; 11 positions match TRBD2. This CDR3 is built from 16 residues. Germline CDR1 reads SQVTM; CDR2 reads ANQGSEA. CDR3 nucleotides: TGCAGCGCCTACACGACTCCGGTACTAGCGGGAGAGACCCAATACTTC. Translated, it gives CSAYTTPVLAGETQYF.

With respect to this clonotype: An end of the junction differs from the germline gene, which may be a read error. V is TRBV5-1 and J is TRBJ2-5; 9 bases match TRBD2. The CDR3 covers 14 residues. The V gene's germline CDR1 is SGHRS and CDR2 YFSETQ. The CDR3 here is CATRSGRLQETQYF. The CDR3 DNA is TGCGCCACCAGGAGCGGGAGGCTTCAAGAGACCCAATACTTC.

As concerns this clonotype: Compared with germline, one end of the junction differs, possibly owing to a read error. This chain links TRBV5-1 with TRBJ2-1, with TRBD2 identical over 9 bases. The CDR3 covers 13 residues. CDR1 is SGHRS and CDR2 is YFSETQ in the germline V gene. This CDR3 is CASSSTGLAEQVF. The CDR3 coding sequence is TGCGCAAGCAGCTCGACGGGACTAGCTGAGCAGGTCTTC.

On this clonotype itself: An end of the junction differs from the germline gene, which may be a read error. V and J are TRBV5-8 and TRBJ1-5; TRBD1 is a possible D gene (6 bases). The CDR3 length is 13 residues. CDR1 and CDR2 (germline): SGHTS, YDEGEE. The CDR3 coding sequence is TGTGACAGCAGCTTGGCAGGGGACCAGCCCCAGCATTTT. Amino acid sequence: CDSSLAGDQPQHF.

The V gene is TRBV5-1, the J gene TRBJ2-3; no definite D call. The V and J ends lost 1 base and 0 bases respectively, with 9 bases between them. The CDR3 sequence is 15 residues long. The germline gives CDR1 SGHRS, CDR2 YFSETQ. As DNA, the CDR3 is TGCGCCAGCAGCTTGAAGGAACTTAGCACAGATACGCAGTATTTT. Protein: CASSLKELSTDTQYF. Full variable domain (rest looked up from reference TRBV5-1 and TRBJ2-3): KAGVTQTPRYLIKTRGQQVTLSCSPISGHRSVSWYQQTPGQGLQFLFEYFSETQRNKGNFPGRFSGRQFSNSRSEMNVSTLELGDSALYLCASSLKELSTDTQYFGPGTRLTVL.

Regarding this clonotype: The germline gene is not matched at one end of the junction; a read error may be the cause. The chain has TRBV4-1 and TRBJ2-7; TRBD2 matches at 7 bases. This CDR3 has 14 residues. Germline values: CDR1 MGHRA, CDR2 YSYEKL. CDR3 nucleotides: TGCGCCAGCAGTCATACTAGCGATTACTACGACCAGTACTTC. Protein product: CASSHTSDYYDQYF.

This clonotype has at least ten counts. The chain carries TRBV28 and TRBJ2-6; maybe TRBD2 (6 bases). V was shortened by 11 bases and J by 2 bases, with 13 bases between the two germline ends. The CDR3 is 14 amino acids. Looked up from germline, CDR1 is MDHEN and CDR2 is SYDVKM. CDR3 DNA: TGTGCCGTCGGGGGACTTACTGGGGCCAACGTCCTGACTTTC. Its protein is CAVGGLTGANVLTF.

This clonotype has a single count. One junction end does not reproduce the germline sequence, and a read error may be involved. V usage is TRBV7-8 and J usage is TRBJ2-1; 7 nucleotides agree with TRBD1. Germline CDR1 is SGHVS and CDR2 is FQNEAQ. This CDR3 contains 17 residues. CDR3 bases: TGTGTCAGCAGCTTCGGACAGGTGGCCCTAAGACACAATGAGCAGTTCTTC. Translating gives CVSSFGQVALRHNEQFF.

At least ten counts were recorded for this clonotype. The CDR3 reads CASSFKSGTEAFF. The CDR3 DNA reads TGTGCCAGCAGTTTCAAAAGCGGCACTGAAGCTTTCTTT. This rearrangement joins TRBV12-3 or TRBV12-4 to TRBJ1-1; no reliable D call. This CDR3 is built from 13 residues. Between the trimmed V and J ends, which lost 3 bases and 4 bases, there was a span of 9 bases.

Points on this clonotype: A much larger clone is a single base away; this may be a read error. The J gene is TRBJ2-5, the V gene TRBV28; tentative D call: TRBD1 (5 bases). V shed 6 bases and J shed 4 bases, with 18 bases lying between them. Per germline, CDR1 MDHEN and CDR2 SYDVKM. The CDR3 is 15 residues long. For the CDR3, the DNA is TGTGCCAGCAGCCCAGGGTTTTCCTACCGAGAGACCCAGTACTTC. The encoded protein is CASSPGFSYRETQYF.